A selection of T cell receptor beta chains follows, all from one sample in a study of OX40 agonist ivuxolimab in advanced cancers. Here immunoSEQ multiplex PCR was the method, and the copy in TCRdb shows in-frame clones only, minus some. This table holds about 98,000 clones, approximately 86% found once. Sequencing used CD4+ or CD8+ T cells sorted from blood, obtained in a trial of the OX40 agonist ivuxolimab. The receptors come from an adult with an advanced solid tumor such as melanoma, head and neck, liver or kidney cancer. The CDR3 runs from the conserved cysteine through the conserved F or W.

>TRBV19
CASSTRRSDQPQHF
>TRBV19
CASSTHGLAGARAGELFF
>TRBV7-2
CASSTPQGTDTQYF
>TRBV7-8
CASSTGQANTGELFF
>TRBV4-2
CASSQEMRGQGNQPQHF
>TRBV2
CASRPGQEGQPQHF
>TRBV6-5
CASSSPGTGFDTIYF
>TRBV7-9
CASIRRSGNTIYF
>TRBV7-2
CASSLTGGSYEQYF
>TRBV18
CASSREGASGYGYTF
>TRBV5-1
CASSLTGTSNQPQHF
>TRBV29-1
CSVGDRGYGYTF
>TRBV25-1
CASSDRVLTDTQYF
>TRBV5-1
CASSLVWESYNEQFF
>TRBV7-2
CASSNPNQPQHF
>TRBV11-3
CASSLAGGSNEQFF
>TRBV19
CASSRDQETQYF
>TRBV29-1
CSVVFRQGLNEQFF
>TRBV9
CASSPRTANTGELFF
>TRBV27
CASSLSRGVLNTEAFF
>TRBV6-1
CASGPSRGLNQPQHF
>TRBV4-1
CASSQGPFQSDNEQFF
>TRBV11-3
CASSLVRGEQYF
>TRBV30
CAWSGGGTGELFF
>TRBV11-2
CASSLHAGGGYEKLFF
>TRBV18
CASSPTGGGEQYF
>TRBV11-1
CASKRGLGADTQYF
>TRBV6-4
CASSKTGTGEQFF
>TRBV6-1
CASSEVDRDTEAFF
>TRBV7-2
CASSLAMGDTDTQYF
>TRBV7-8
CASSLVGSGANVLTF
>TRBV7-9
CASSPGLAEETQYF
>TRBV5-4
CASSLAGVNSGNTIYF
>TRBV13
CASSLTGFGLVSNEQFF
>TRBV7-9
CASSRTGDGAFF
>TRBV28
CASRPGGGDNSPLHF
>TRBV10-3
CGVLDARSDTQYF
>TRBV30
CAWRPSAGELFF
>TRBV6-1
CASSRDDGKQYF
>TRBV6-1
CASTLQTGGRQPQHF
>TRBV20-1
CSARAPGGTFF
>TRBV6-6
CASSYAGGGAPLHF
>TRBV10-3
CAISEYEDQKLFF
>TRBV6-5
CASSYDRNTGELFF
>TRBV4-2
CASSQEDRAEQYF
>TRBV10-1
CATGAVYGYTF
>TRBV10-2
CASRPFRLAGDPDTQYF
>TRBV6-1
CASSVWDLNTEAFF